The next 7 T cell receptor beta chains were all read from a single sample in a study of cytomegalovirus exposure and HLA in healthy donors. The PCR contained 60 Vbeta and 13 Jbeta primers. The assay was immunoSEQ multiplex PCR, and TCRdb's table has in-frame clones only and misses some. The repertoire holds more than 60,000 clones, with roughly 80% as singletons. Sequenced material: PBMCs. The receptors here all came from a woman aged 25 to 45 in good health and CMV-seronegative.

In this sample, this clone turned up a few times. V gene TRBV2 combines with J gene TRBJ2-3; 7 bases line up with TRBD2. Unmatched junction bases numbered 8, after V lost 7 bases and J lost 1 base. Per germline, CDR1 SNHLY and CDR2 FYNNEI. This CDR3 spans 15 amino acids. CDR3 amino acids: CASTTEGRGTDTQYF. CDR3 nucleotide sequence: TGTGCCAGCACCACCGAGGGGAGGGGCACAGATACGCAGTATTTT.

This clone came up a few times. The J gene is TRBJ2-4, the V gene TRBV18, with TRBD1 matching 9 bases. Germline CDR1 and CDR2: KGHSH and LQKENI. The CDR3 has 17 residues. With V trimmed by 3 bases and J by 1 base, 7 bases remained unmatched. The CDR3: CASSPWGQGMAKNIQYF. The CDR3, as DNA: TGTGCCAGCTCACCCTGGGGACAGGGCATGGCCAAAAACATTCAGTACTTC.

The chain has TRBV14 and TRBJ2-2; 9 nucleotides agree with TRBD1. This CDR3 has 16 amino acids. Trimming took 1 base from V and 3 from J; bases not matched to a gene: 3. Germline lookup yields CDR1 SGHDN and CDR2 FVKESK. CDR3 sequence: CASSQVGQGHTGELFF. The CDR3 DNA sequence: TGTGCCAGCAGCCAAGTGGGACAGGGACACACCGGGGAGCTGTTTTTT. The variable domain in full, completed from reference TRBV14 and TRBJ2-2, reads EAGVTQFPSHSVIEKGQTVTLRCDPISGHDNLYWYRRVMGKEIKFLLHFVKESKQDESGMPNNRFLAERTGGTYSTLKVQPAELEDSGVYFCASSQVGQGHTGELFFGEGSRLTVL.

The chain carries TRBV11-3 and TRBJ1-1; the match to TRBD1 covers 7 bases. Unmatched junction bases numbered 4, after V lost 4 bases and J lost 11 bases. The CDR3 is 11 amino acids. Germline CDR1 and CDR2: SGHNT and YENEEA. DNA for the CDR3: TGTGCCAGCAGCTCGACAGGGCAGGCTTTCTTT. Its protein product is CASSSTGQAFF.

V usage is TRBV6-5 and J usage is TRBJ2-5, with 7 bases identical to TRBD2. In germline, CDR1 is MNHEY, CDR2 SVGAGI. This CDR3 spans 15 amino acids. V gave up 0 bases and J gave up 5 bases; unmatched junction bases: 6. CDR3 in amino acids: CASSYSAGQIETQYF. In DNA form, the CDR3 reads TGTGCCAGCAGTTACTCAGCGGGGCAGATCGAGACCCAGTACTTC.

This CDR3 is CAISERDRAGEKLFF. The CDR3 coding sequence is TGTGCCATCAGTGAGAGGGACAGGGCAGGTGAAAAACTGTTTTTT. The V call is TRBV10-3, the J call TRBJ1-4; the match to TRBD1 covers 9 bases. V was pared by 2 bases and J by 7 bases, with 5 bases of the junction left unmatched. Germline assignment: CDR1 ENHRY and CDR2 SYGVKD. This CDR3 is built from 15 residues.

The V call is TRBV2, the J call TRBJ2-5, with D possibly being TRBD1 (6 bases). The germline gives CDR1 SNHLY, CDR2 FYNNEI. V shed 5 bases and J shed 2 bases, with 9 bases lying between them. The CDR3 has 13 amino acids. CDR3 loop: CASSRQVQETQYF. As DNA, the CDR3 is TGTGCCAGCAGTAGACAGGTTCAAGAGACCCAGTACTTC.